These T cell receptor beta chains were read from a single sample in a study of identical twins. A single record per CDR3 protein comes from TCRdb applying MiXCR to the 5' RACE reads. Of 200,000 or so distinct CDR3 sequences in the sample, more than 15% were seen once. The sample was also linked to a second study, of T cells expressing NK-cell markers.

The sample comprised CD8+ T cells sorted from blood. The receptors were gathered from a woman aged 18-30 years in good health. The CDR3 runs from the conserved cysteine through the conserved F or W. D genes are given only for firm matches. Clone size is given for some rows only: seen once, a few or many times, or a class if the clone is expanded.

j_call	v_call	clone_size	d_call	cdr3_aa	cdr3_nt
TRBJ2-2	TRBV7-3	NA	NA	CASSSGFGGELFF	TGTGCCAGCAGCTCTGGGTTCGGCGGGGAGCTGTTTTTT
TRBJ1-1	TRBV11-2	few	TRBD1	CASSYWDRGQSPTEAFF	TGTGCCAGCAGCTACTGGGACAGGGGGCAAAGCCCCACTGAAGCTTTCTTT
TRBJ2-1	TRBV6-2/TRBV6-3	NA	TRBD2	CASSYLGTSGSNEQFF	TGTGCCAGCAGTTACCTTGGGACTAGCGGGAGCAATGAGCAGTTCTTC
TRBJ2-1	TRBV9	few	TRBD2	CASSLAGVGEDEQFF	TGTGCCAGCAGCCTAGCGGGTGTCGGGGAGGATGAGCAGTTCTTC
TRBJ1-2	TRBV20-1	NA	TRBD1	CSARPTGTGGPNYGYTF	TGCAGTGCTAGACCTACCGGGACAGGGGGCCCTAACTATGGCTACACCTTC
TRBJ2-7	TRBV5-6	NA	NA	CASSLGRNTYEQYF	TGTGCCAGCAGCTTGGGCAGGAACACCTACGAGCAGTACTTC
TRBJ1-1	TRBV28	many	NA	CASSGGLMNTEAFF	TGTGCCAGCAGTGGAGGACTCATGAACACTGAAGCTTTCTTT
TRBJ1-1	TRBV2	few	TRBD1	CASYWGSTGNAFF	TGTGCCAGCTACTGGGGATCGACAGGGAACGCTTTCTTT
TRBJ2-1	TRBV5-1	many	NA	CASSLFGGEQFF	TGCGCCAGCAGCTTGTTCGGGGGTGAGCAGTTCTTC
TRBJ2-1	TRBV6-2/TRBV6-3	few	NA	CASSYSTAAAYNEQFF	TGTGCCAGCAGTTACTCGACCGCCGCGGCCTACAATGAGCAGTTCTTC
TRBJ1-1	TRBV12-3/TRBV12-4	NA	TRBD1	CASSLGPLQGTEAFF	TGTGCCAGCAGTTTAGGTCCCTTACAGGGGACTGAAGCTTTCTTT
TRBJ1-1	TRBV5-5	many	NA	CASSLGTNTEAFF	TGTGCCAGCAGCTTGGGTACGAACACTGAAGCTTTCTTT
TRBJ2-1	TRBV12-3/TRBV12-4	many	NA	CASSFTSYNEQFF	TGTGCCAGCAGTTTTACGTCTTACAATGAGCAGTTCTTC
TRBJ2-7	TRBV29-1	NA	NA	CSVTLQGSYEQYF	TGCAGCGTTACCCTGCAGGGGTCCTACGAGCAGTACTTC
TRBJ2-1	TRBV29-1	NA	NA	CSVEGTRGANYNEQFF	TGCAGCGTTGAGGGGACACGGGGCGCCAACTACAATGAGCAGTTCTTC
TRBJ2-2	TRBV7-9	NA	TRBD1	CASSFPDRANTGELFF	TGTGCCAGCAGTTTTCCGGACAGGGCTAACACCGGGGAGCTGTTTTTT
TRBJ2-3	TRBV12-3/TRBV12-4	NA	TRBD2	CASSPGTSGSVPDTQYF	TGTGCCAGCAGTCCCGGGACTAGCGGGAGTGTCCCAGATACGCAGTATTTT
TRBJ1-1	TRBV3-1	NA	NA	CASSSQGIDTEAFF	TGTGCCAGCAGCTCGCAGGGGATCGACACTGAAGCTTTCTTT
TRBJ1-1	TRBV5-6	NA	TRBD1	CASSADDRAEAFF	TGTGCCAGCAGCGCCGACGACAGGGCTGAAGCTTTCTTT
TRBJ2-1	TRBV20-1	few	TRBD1	CSTIPTGAGDEQFF	TGCAGTACTATTCCAACAGGGGCTGGGGATGAGCAGTTCTTC
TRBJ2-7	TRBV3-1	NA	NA	CASSRRVDSYEQYF	TGTGCCAGCAGCAGACGGGTCGACTCCTACGAGCAGTACTTC
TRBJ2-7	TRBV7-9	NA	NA	CASSPRGEIQPYEQYF	TGTGCCAGCAGCCCTAGGGGGGAGATCCAACCCTACGAGCAGTACTTC
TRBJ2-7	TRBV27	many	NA	CASSSGTSYEQYF	TGTGCCAGCAGTAGCGGGACATCCTACGAGCAGTACTTC
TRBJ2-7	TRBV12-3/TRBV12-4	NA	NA	CASSLGPNYEQYF	TGTGCCAGCAGTTTGGGACCGAACTACGAGCAGTACTTC
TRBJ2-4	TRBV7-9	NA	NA	CASSGEVAKNIQYF	TGTGCCAGCAGCGGGGAGGTAGCCAAAAACATTCAGTACTTC
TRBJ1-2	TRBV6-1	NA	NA	CATPGSGLRLFYGYTF	TGTGCCACGCCTGGGTCCGGGCTTAGACTTTTCTATGGCTACACCTTC
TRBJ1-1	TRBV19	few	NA	CASSIETDQGRVTEAFF	TGTGCCAGTAGTATCGAGACGGATCAGGGCAGGGTCACTGAAGCTTTCTTT
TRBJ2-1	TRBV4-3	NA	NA	CASSQGAASPEQFF	TGCGCCAGCAGCCAAGGAGCCGCGAGCCCCGAGCAGTTCTTC
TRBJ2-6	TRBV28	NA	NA	CASRTWGAPFESPGANVLTF	TGTGCCAGCAGAACCTGGGGGGCCCCCTTTGAATCGCCTGGGGCCAACGTCCTGACTTTC
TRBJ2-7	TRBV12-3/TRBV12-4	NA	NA	CASSLGGVAEQYF	TGTGCCAGCAGTTTAGGGGGGGTAGCCGAGCAGTACTTC
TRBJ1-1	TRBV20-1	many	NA	CSAGSGETEAFF	TGCAGTGCGGGGTCAGGGGAAACTGAAGCTTTCTTT
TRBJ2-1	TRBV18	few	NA	CASSRGYNEQFF	TGTGCCAGCTCGAGAGGATACAATGAGCAGTTCTTC
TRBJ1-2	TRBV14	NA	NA	CASSQASDGYTF	TGTGCCAGCAGCCAAGCCTCAGATGGCTACACCTTC
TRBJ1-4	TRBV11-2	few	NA	CASSLLREKLFF	TGTGCCAGCAGCTTATTACGCGAAAAACTGTTTTTT
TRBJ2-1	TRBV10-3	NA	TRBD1	CAIRDGTVNEQFF	TGTGCCATCAGAGACGGGACAGTTAATGAGCAGTTCTTC
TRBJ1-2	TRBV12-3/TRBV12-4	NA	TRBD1	CASSPPGTGNGYTF	TGTGCCAGCAGTCCGCCCGGGACAGGGAATGGCTACACCTTC
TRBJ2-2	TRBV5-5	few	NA	CASSLEGRVPTGELFF	TGTGCCAGCAGCTTGGAGGGCAGGGTCCCAACCGGGGAGCTGTTTTTT
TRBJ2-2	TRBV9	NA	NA	CASSTPRTGNTGELFF	TGTGCCAGCAGCACCCCCCGGACGGGGAACACCGGGGAGCTGTTTTTT
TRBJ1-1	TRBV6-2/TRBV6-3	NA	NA	CASSYARNTEAFF	TGTGCCAGCAGTTACGCTCGGAACACTGAAGCTTTCTTT
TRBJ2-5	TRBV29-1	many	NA	CSVELRTDLFQETQYF	TGCAGCGTTGAATTGAGGACAGACCTCTTCCAAGAGACCCAGTACTTC
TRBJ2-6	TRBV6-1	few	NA	CASNKVGGAGANVLTF	TGTGCCAGCAACAAGGTGGGAGGCGCTGGGGCCAACGTCCTGACTTTC
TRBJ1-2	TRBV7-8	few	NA	CASSSADSENYGYTF	TGTGCCAGCAGCTCTGCAGACAGCGAAAACTATGGCTACACCTTC
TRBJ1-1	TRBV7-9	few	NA	CASSSVEAFF	TGTGCCAGCAGCTCGGTTGAAGCTTTCTTT
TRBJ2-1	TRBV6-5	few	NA	CATTVGLNEQFF	TGTGCCACCACTGTTGGACTGAATGAGCAGTTCTTC
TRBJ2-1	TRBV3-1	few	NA	CASSQRVGAGYNEQFF	TGTGCCAGCAGCCAGCGGGTGGGCGCGGGGTACAATGAGCAGTTCTTC
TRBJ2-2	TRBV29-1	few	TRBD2	CSVEDRARQAGVGGELFF	TGCAGCGTTGAAGACCGGGCTCGCCAAGCGGGAGTGGGCGGGGAGCTGTTTTTT